This TCR beta chain was recorded in a study of cytomegalovirus exposure and HLA in healthy donors listed by TCRdb under 2017. Regarding the complete study: An earlier analysis of several hundred of the donors reported 250 to 300 Gb of sequence data and around 110 million unique TCR beta sequences from around 200 million T cells. Roughly 300 gigabases of sequencing data and roughly 80 million unique TCR sequences made up an early release that covered several hundred HLA-typed donors. The number of typed donors differed by locus: 629-630 for A, B, C, DRB1 and DQB1; approximately 520 for DQA1; fewer than 610 for DPA1; and about 450 for DPB1. High-throughput TCR immunosequencing, statistical association of individual TCRs with disease status, and machine learning were combined to predict cytomegalovirus infection status. The study used immunosequencing to profile the T cell repertoires of several hundred subjects and linked those repertoires to cytomegalovirus serostatus. In the later analysis, no new phenotypic data were used to find candidate immune exposures; instead, reliance was placed on TCR beta sequences and their occurrence across donors. Among about 400 genotyped donors of the cohort, an average of approximately 220,000 unique TCR beta nucleotide sequences was sequenced per donor, of which about 18% were non-productive. Along with the roughly 670-subject first cohort, a separate validation cohort of approximately 110 different subjects was used. HLA typing included class I and class II loci at four-digit resolution. A later analysis re-examined previously published TCR beta repertoires from roughly 720 donors and added high-resolution HLA genotyping to investigate patterns of TCR occurrence. The aim of the study was to test whether cataloging public T cell receptors could identify signatures of past pathogen exposure. A later genetic analysis used genome-wide SNP genotypes for about 65% of the roughly 670 donors, treating that subset as a discovery cohort. Of the 350 to 450 genotyped donors, 75% to 85% were placed in the genetic ancestry cluster associated with self-reported Caucasian donors. Donor age, sex, ethnicity and CMV serostatus were compiled alongside the repertoire data. All discovery cohort repertoires had been generated on a single sequencing platform. Because of strong linkage in the cohort, a few DR-DQ haplotypes were treated as single units for association and clustering. An earlier analysis of 587 of the donors used high-throughput TCR beta sequencing to judge whether each TCR beta V gene segment behaved as functional or pseudogenic.

From a lookup of the germline V gene, CDR1 and CDR2 are SGDLS and YYNGEE. The CDR3 runs 15 residues from the cysteine to the phenylalanine. The read is trimmed to its CDR3 DNA, 45 bases read in frame from base 1. V loses 4 bases at its end and J loses 1 base; junction bases beyond the gene matches: 7. Regarding this clone: This receptor's antigen is unknown. Per-base quality was not reported, and no clone a single base away is much larger than it.

The cohort was made up of hundreds of healthy bone marrow donors. At the time of sampling, all cohort members were nominally healthy, though unrecorded immune exposures were likely present. The donor was CMV seronegative and belonged to the group of 350 or so seronegative cohort members. Every donor gave a peripheral blood sample, and the peripheral blood mononuclear cells from that sample were used for TCR beta sequencing. The Qiagen DNeasy Blood Extraction Kit was used to extract genomic DNA from the blood cell samples. Beyond this particular receptor, the publication reports: A further reported finding was that TCR beta sequences accurately predicted the HLA-A and HLA-B alleles for most subjects in the first cohort. For the cohort, immune exposure information was limited to CMV serostatus. Broadly in line with IMGT annotations, most TCR beta V segments showed up in productive rearrangements about 90% or about 30% of the time in an earlier analysis of several hundred of the donors. Correlated functional status among segregating V segments might be attributable to linkage disequilibrium, but an unknown experimental factor could not be ruled out. The classifier was reported to diagnose cytomegalovirus status with high specificity and sensitivity in both the original cohort and the validation cohort. Roughly uniform sequencing depth across donors was assumed in presence/absence analyses, although this assumption may not hold. An association between a missense DCLRE1C variant and V-gene and J-gene trimming of TCR beta chains was found in a later genetic analysis and replicated in an independent cohort. In a later analysis, the rate of TCR association differed among HLA loci, with DRB1 alleles having the most associated TCRs and HLA-C alleles having the fewest. In a later analysis, most CMV-associated TCR beta chains were found to appear HLA-restricted, with HLA associations seemingly driven largely by CMV exposure. A later genetic analysis reported fewer N-insertions in productive TCRs among donors in an Asian-associated ancestry cluster than the 666-donor mean. This cohort had only TCR beta chains sequenced, and the lack of alpha or paired-chain data limited which features could be detected. Approximately 16 rarely observed V segments, including chromosome 9 orphons, were excluded from the earlier analysis of several hundred of the donors because counts were too low. A few of the identified cytomegalovirus-associated TCR beta chains were confirmed in vitro to be specific for cytomegalovirus antigens. HLA typing was unavailable for some donors at each locus, so association tests used only the typed subset. Compared with equally common non-associated chains, HLA-associated TCR beta chains in a later analysis were more clonally expanded and had lower generation probabilities. The sequencing pipeline was judged likely to have produced a cluster of highly shared sequence variants as a technical artifact. When HLA alleles, especially DR and DQ, strongly co-occurred, attributing TCR associations to individual alleles was difficult. In the study, roughly 160 TCR beta chains were listed as associated with cytomegalovirus. Across donors, most TCR sequences were observed very rarely, whereas some public TCRs were present in many individuals. Some IMGT-functional V segments, including TRBV6-2 and TRBV6-3, could not be distinguished by the 87-base-pair reads and were therefore excluded. A later analysis associated about 16,000 TCR beta sequences with specific HLA alleles at a false discovery rate of 0.05. In a later analysis, several top co-occurrence clusters were reported to appear linked to parvovirus B19, influenza, CMV and Epstein-Barr virus. It was suggested by the authors that the approach could potentially be generalized to other disease states and immunological phenotypes.

Libraries were built with the immunoSEQ multiplex PCR assay. For the multiplex PCR, a mixture combining 60 forward primers for TCR Vbeta segments and 13 reverse primers for TCR Jbeta segments was used. The CDR3 region of rearranged TCR beta genes was amplified from genomic DNA by a multiplex PCR assay. Amplified TCR beta libraries were sequenced as 87-base-pair reads on the Illumina HiSeq System. Regarding the original processing steps: Across the 670 or so repertoires, a later analysis counted about 81 million unique TCR beta chains, some 11 million of which were shared by at least two donors. Raw reads were error-corrected and collapsed into unique sequences with a nearest-neighbor algorithm that merged closely related sequences to remove PCR and sequencing errors. V, D and J gene segments were assigned by aligning CDR3 sequences to IMGT reference sequences. For a sequence to be retained, a match of at least six nucleotides to both a V gene segment and a J gene segment was required. Rearrangements were called productive when the CDR3 lacked stop codons and stayed in frame with V and J; all others were non-productive. Following IMGT convention, CDR3 was defined as the stretch from the second conserved V-encoded cysteine up to the conserved J-encoded phenylalanine. In an earlier analysis of 500 to 650 of the donors, sequences lacking an unambiguous match to a single V gene segment were excluded. In an earlier analysis of several hundred of the donors, V segments were called functional above 56.7% productive rearrangements and were called segregating when the between-donor standard deviation exceeded 5%. A statistical classification framework was built for diagnosing cytomegalovirus status from the catalog of TCR beta chain sequences. In a later analysis, TCR nucleotide sequences were compared against IMGT/GENE-DB human TR gene sequences so that V and J genes could be assigned. A later analysis assigned CDR3 sequences and most-parsimonious VDJ recombination scenarios with the TCRdist pipeline. In a later analysis, each TCR beta chain was defined by its CDR3 amino acid sequence together with its V-gene family, and reads without a unique V-gene family were excluded. In a later analysis, a few hundred highly shared, low-generation-probability nucleotide sequences were removed to address suspected cross-contamination and a sequencing artifact. In a later analysis, a clonal expansion index was calculated for each public chain from normalized within-repertoire ranks of inferred template counts. Generation probabilities in a later analysis came from a VDJ recombination model fitted to out-of-frame rearrangements, and those results were checked against IGoR. In a later analysis, TCR-TCR, TCR-HLA and TCR-CMV co-occurrence was scored with hypergeometric tests, and a repertoire-size bias correction was applied to TCR pairs. A later analysis estimated false discovery rates by permuting HLA or CMV assignments 20 times. In a later analysis, co-occurring TCRs were grouped using DBSCAN, and TCRdist sequence similarity was added for clustering within HLA-allele-positive subsets. Repertoires with fewer than 30,000 or more than 120,000 public chains, plus five repertoires with anomalous nucleotide sharing, were excluded from co-occurrence clustering. TCRdb mirrors the immuneACCESS table, restricted to in-frame sequences. Some clones are absent from its copies; in checked studies, under half trace to an unresolved V gene, and the reason for the others is unknown. V, J and clone size are taken as reported in that table, and D and trimming were inferred from the DNA itself. The sample table contains about 93,000 clones; only one count was recorded for 82% of them. Of the sample, 3% to 4% falls within the top ten clones.

Sample: PBMCs. The clonotype comes from a man aged 50-59 years in good health and CMV-seronegative. The chain employs TRBV9 and TRBJ1-1, with 7 central nucleotides matching TRBD1. CDR3 protein: CASSRRTGENTEAFF. The DNA sequence reads TGTGCCAGCAGCAGGCGGACAGGCGAGAACACTGAAGCTTTCTTT.